The source of this T cell receptor beta chain is a study of shared clonotypes between healthy human individuals. Findings and limits, study-wide: Clonotypes shared by all four sorted-subset donors had higher generation probabilities than non-shared clonotypes.

This clone was picked up a small number of times. Its antigen is not identified. J lost 10 bases, V lost 3 bases, and 6 bases had no gene match. The CDR3 is made up of 14 amino acids. Looked up from germline, CDR1 is MNHEY and CDR2 is SMNVEV (reference sequence). Measured with immunoSEQ multiplex PCR; TCRdb has only the in-frame clones, and not every one. In the table there are approximately 2.5 million clones, around nine tenths of which are singletons. The chain links TRBV27 to TRBJ1-6, with 7 bases lining up with TRBD1. The TCR originated in a man aged 18 to 30 in good health. The sequencing sample was made of naive CD4+ T cells sorted from blood. Subset: CD45RA+ positively selected. CDR3 loop: CASSFLQGGSPLHF. As DNA, the CDR3 is TGTGCCAGCAGTTTTCTCCAGGGGGGATCACCCCTCCACTTT.